Listed below are T cell receptor beta chains from one sample, sequenced in a study of follicular helper T cells after annual influenza vaccination. Clones were sequenced by immunoSEQ multiplex PCR, and TCRdb holds only the in-frame ones, with some missing. The sample has about 14,000 clones, just under 85% seen once. Material: CXCR5- memory CD4+ T cells sorted from blood, obtained on the day of influenza vaccination. Every receptor here comes from an adult who received the influenza vaccine. Each CDR3 is given without its conserved first and last residue.

TRBV5-1	TRBJ1-5	ASSEGTASGNQPQH
TRBV28	TRBJ2-5	ASSQSGAGGETQY
TRBV30	TRBJ2-2	AWSTALPWELF
TRBV5-6	TRBJ2-1	ASQKGLAGGKSYNEQF
TRBV28	TRBJ2-5	ASGIFQETQY
TRBV7-2	TRBJ1-1	ASSLAPGSMNTEAF
TRBV2	TRBJ2-7	ASSGPRKGSSYEQY
TRBV4-1	TRBJ2-7	ASSQDFASYEQY
TRBV11-2	TRBJ2-3	ASSLLASGGTDTQY
TRBV10-1	TRBJ1-2	ASSESTGGYGYT
TRBV7-8	TRBJ2-2	ASRSVGQAGELF
TRBV10-3	TRBJ1-5	AISESAVPQPQH
TRBV7-8	TRBJ2-4	ASSLVGVEAKNIQY
TRBV6-1	TRBJ1-2	ASKPVGGYT
TRBV5-1	TRBJ1-6	ASSLAGGGSYNSPLH
TRBV7-9	TRBJ2-5	ASSLEADGSAQY
TRBV11-3	TRBJ1-1	ASSLGTGRDTEAF
TRBV11-3	TRBJ1-5	ASSLDRVDNQPQH
TRBV11-2	TRBJ2-1	ASSLVASADEQF
TRBV2	TRBJ2-5	ASTRDNPLGAQY